The entry below describes one TCR beta chain. The CDR3 is made up of 15 amino acids. V lost 4 bases and J 3 bases, leaving 15 bases between the germline ends. The germline V gene encodes CDR1 PRHDT and CDR2 FYEKMQ (reference sequence). The data belong to a study of lymphopenia after photon versus proton radiotherapy. Method: immunoSEQ multiplex PCR; TCRdb's copy keeps in-frame clones and lacks some. The profile shows approximately 23,000 clones, around nine tenths of them singletons. The specimen was peripheral blood, collected from a patient treated with proton-based radiotherapy. The V gene is TRBV13, the J gene TRBJ2-5, with D hard to call. The receptor was derived from a man of 80 years or more with esophageal cancer. CDR3 loop: CASSSDGTLKETQYF. CDR3 sequence (DNA): TGTGCCAGCAGCTCCGACGGAACTCTTAAAGAGACCCAGTACTTC.